This TCR beta chain was observed in a study of T cells in Graves' hyperthyroidism and ophthalmopathy (dated by TCRdb to about 2019). Concerning the study at large: Peripheral blood samples were taken at the time of initial diagnosis, prior to any treatment. To identify distinguishing TCR V-J signatures, a discovery cohort of around 98 patients was used, comprising 43 with Graves' ophthalmopathy and 55 to 65 with stable Graves' hyperthyroidism. Prospective prediction of ophthalmopathy was tested in an independent validation cohort of 18 to 20 hyperthyroidism patients and around 16 patients who later progressed to ophthalmopathy. For training and testing, the roughly 100 patients in the discovery cohort were randomly divided in a 7:3 ratio. The study also compared thyroid tissue and blood T-cell repertoires from about six Graves' hyperthyroidism patients. After sampling, hyperthyroidism patients received methimazole starting at 30 mg daily, and ophthalmopathy patients received high-dose intravenous methylprednisolone. According to the paper, TCR Vbeta CDR3 sequencing was carried out on approximately 140 peripheral blood samples, which came from fewer than 50 ophthalmopathy, 70 to 80 hyperthyroidism and 17 progressor patients.

TCR beta CDR3 regions were amplified from RNA transcripts. The first round of RT-PCR for the TCR CDR3 was performed with the HTBI primer set and the Qiagen OneStep RT-PCR kit. Libraries were constructed in a second round of multiplex PCR, after which size selection and purification were performed. The libraries were sequenced on an Illumina HiSeq2000 using paired-end 100 bp reads. The original pipeline was this. SOAPnuke was used to process the raw data, removing reads that contained adapters or uncalled bases, had a mean Phred below 15, or lacked an exact match to the constant primer or identifier. COPE v1.2.5 was used to merge high-quality paired reads, and clonotypes were defined as unique nucleotide sequences. MiTCR v1.1 was used to align clonotypes to the IMGT TRBV, TRBD and TRBJ reference segments. Only V-J combinations with frequency above 0.0001, covering 99% to 99.2% of repertoires, were analysed. The TCS score was defined as the ratio of F50 (clonal expansion) to E x V (chaos), calculated using BLOSUM62-based TCRdist between CDR3 peptides within each V-J. Welch's t-statistics and random forest reduced 500 to 550 V-J features to roughly 13, which were used in a naive Bayes classifier (R e1071). The raw public reads went through TCRdb reprocessing: fastp at Q25, MiXCR clone calling, in-frame beta chains kept. Each record represents a unique CDR3 protein, reported with the most common genes and DNA among its rows. The V and J calls were not made by the authors but by TCRdb's processing. The sample has 200,000 to 250,000 distinct CDR3 sequences on record, roughly a quarter of them singletons. The ten most abundant clones make up roughly 32% of the sample.

This clonotype appeared many times. What this receptor recognizes is not known. No much larger clonotype is one base removed from it; base qualities were not supplied. On the study overall, not on this receptor specifically: In validation, the model predicted progression to ophthalmopathy a median of around 6.5 months before onset, with over 55% sensitivity and about 72% specificity. Sample size was not statistically predetermined, and blinding of investigators to group allocation was not performed. Most expanded thyroid clonotypes (frequency above 0.001) were also detected in blood, suggesting blood repertoires may reflect thyroid immune responses. In cross-validation, a model built on a 13 V-J signature told ophthalmopathy apart from stable hyperthyroidism with 85% to 90% sensitivity and roughly 81% specificity, and in testing the same model reached 80%/75%.

In the ophthalmopathy patients, disease was moderately to severely active, with a Clinical Activity Score of 3 or more, a NOSPECS grade of 4 or more, and a duration of less than 3 months. Any patient with an uncontrolled infection, another autoimmune disease, pregnancy or lactation was excluded. Diagnoses were based on clinical symptoms, serum thyroxine and TRAb, thyroid ultrasound and orbital computed tomography. Ficoll-Paque density gradient centrifugation was used to isolate PBMCs from about 9.4 ml of fresh peripheral blood. Total RNA was extracted with Trizol reagent, and quality was checked on an Agilent 2100 Bioanalyzer. The germline V gene yields WSHSY for CDR1 and SAAADI for CDR2. From cysteine to phenylalanine, the CDR3 is 15 amino acids long. Only the CDR3 part of the read is kept: 45 bases, read in frame from the first base. V trim: 3 bases; J trim: 0 bases; unmatched bases: 5.

The receptor was isolated from a woman in her 40s with Graves' ophthalmopathy. The specimen sequenced was blood. This sequence uses TRBV10-2 and TRBJ2-7, with 7 bases aligning to TRBD2. The sequence in DNA is TGCGCCAGCAGTGATTTGGGCGGGAGCTCCTACGAGCAGTACTTC. It is translated as CASSDLGGSSYEQYF.